Each of the 18 T cell receptor beta chains below was sequenced from the same sample in a study of T cells in Graves' hyperthyroidism and ophthalmopathy. RNA transcripts yielded amplified TCR beta CDR3 regions. First-round RT-PCR of the TCR CDR3 relied on the HTBI primer set. TCRdb passed the multiplex PCR reads through MiXCR, listing each CDR3 protein once. The data contain approximately 490,000 distinct CDR3 sequences, approximately 23% of them singletons. The sequenced sample consisted of blood. All receptors come from a woman aged 70 to 79 with Graves' ophthalmopathy.

This clonotype appeared a few times. The rearrangement links TRBV20-1 to TRBJ1-5; TRBD1 agrees at 7 bases. With V trimmed by 6 bases and J by 5 bases, 4 bases remained unmatched. This CDR3 contains 12 residues. CDR1 and CDR2 (germline): DFQATT, SNEGSKA (reference sequence). As DNA, the CDR3 is TGCAGTGCCGTTACAGGGGATCAGCCCCAGCATTTT. Its protein product is CSAVTGDQPQHF.

This sequence joins TRBV9 and TRBJ2-5, with 9 bases that match TRBD1. V lost 2 bases and J lost 2; bases outside the gene matches: 10. There are 17 residues in the CDR3. Germline loops: CDR1 SGDLS, CDR2 YYNGEE. The CDR3 DNA follows: TGTGCCAGCAGCGTCTCTGTCTTTGACAGGGGGCAAGAGACCCAGTACTTC. It specifies CASSVSVFDRGQETQYF.

The chain uses TRBV20-1 and TRBJ2-1, with 9 positions matching TRBD2. The CDR3 extends over 14 amino acids. With V trimmed by 4 bases and J by 7 bases, 8 bases remained unmatched. Per germline, CDR1 DFQATT and CDR2 SNEGSKA (reference sequence). Here the CDR3 DNA reads TGCAGTGCTATCCCTAGCGGGACTATAAATGAGCAGTTCTTC. This sequence encodes CSAIPSGTINEQFF.

This clonotype was seen more than once but under ten times. The chain links TRBV7-6 to TRBJ2-7; 7 bases map to TRBD1. This CDR3 comprises 14 residues. From germline, CDR1 is SGHVS and CDR2 FNYEAQ. The ends lost 0 bases at V and 6 bases at J; junction bases unmatched: 5. CDR3 sequence: CASSLATGSGEQYF. CDR3 DNA: TGTGCCAGCAGCTTAGCGACAGGGTCCGGCGAGCAGTACTTC. Filled out from reference TRBV7-6 and TRBJ2-7, the complete variable domain reads GAGVSQSPRYKVTKRGQDVALRCDPISGHVSLYWYRQALGQGPEFLTYFNYEAQQDKSGLPNDRFSAERPEGSISTLTIQRTEQRDSAMYRCASSLATGSGEQYFGPGTRLTVT.

This clonotype was recorded a few times. The J gene is TRBJ2-7, the V gene TRBV9; 7 bases fit TRBD2. The CDR3 has 13 residues. Germline V gene lookup returns CDR1 SGDLS and CDR2 YYNGEE. V dropped 0 bases and J dropped 4; count of bases not matched to a gene: 1. The CDR3 DNA is TGTGCCAGCAGCGTAGTCGGGGGGTACGAGCAGTACTTC. Its protein product is CASSVVGGYEQYF.

This clonotype has a handful of counts. The chain combines TRBV6-2 or TRBV6-3 with TRBJ2-4; D might be TRBD2 (6 bases). Per germline, CDR1 MNHEY and CDR2 SVGEGT. The V end was cut by 0 bases, the J end by 5 bases, with 14 bases between. The CDR3 extends over 16 amino acids. The CDR3 DNA reads TGTGCCAGCAGTTACTCGTTGTCCGGGGGACAAAACATTCAGTACTTC. Its protein product is CASSYSLSGGQNIQYF.

The chain combines TRBV5-1 with TRBJ1-4; no clear D gene. CDR1 SGHRS and CDR2 YFSETQ come from the germline V gene. Between the trimmed V and J ends, which lost 0 bases and 1 base, there was a span of 4 bases. CDR3 length: 14 residues. CDR3 sequence (DNA): TGCGCCAGCAGCTTGGATGGAACTAATGAAAAACTGTTTTTT. The encoded protein is CASSLDGTNEKLFF.

In this sample, this clonotype turned up many times. The rearrangement uses TRBV7-2 and TRBJ1-1, with a tentative D call TRBD1 (5 bases). Trimming shortened V by 1 base and J by 8 bases, and 11 bases separated the two germline ends. Germline loops: CDR1 SGHTA, CDR2 FQGNSA. The CDR3 loop spans 13 amino acids. The CDR3 coding sequence is TGTGCCAGCAGCTTAGTCGGGCAGGGCGAAGCTTTCTTT. This gives the protein CASSLVGQGEAFF.

This clonotype was detected a few times. The CDR3 DNA follows: TGTGCCAGCACAAATCCACGGACAGCAAACTATGGCTACACCTTC. Its protein product is CASTNPRTANYGYTF. The chain employs TRBV6-1 and TRBJ1-2; weak D call: TRBD1 (6 bases). V lost 7 bases, J lost 2 bases, and 17 bases lay in between. This CDR3 spans 15 amino acids. Germline CDR1 reads MNHNS; CDR2 reads SASEGT.

In its sample, this clonotype was seen a few times. The rearrangement joins TRBV29-1 to TRBJ2-7; 8 nucleotides match TRBD1. CDR3 length: 14 residues. Looked up from germline, CDR1 is SQVTM and CDR2 is ANQGSEA. The trim removed 6 bases at V and 4 bases at J, leaving 11 bases unmatched. The CDR3 DNA sequence: TGCAGCGTGGCTGACAGGGGTTCTGATTACGAGCAGTACTTC. Protein product: CSVADRGSDYEQYF.

This clonotype was detected only a few times. This chain uses TRBV6-2 or TRBV6-3 with TRBJ2-3, with 13 bases identical to TRBD2. CDR3 size: 18 residues. The J segment lost 2 bases and the V segment lost 0 bases, leaving 5 bases of the junction unmatched. Germline V gene data show CDR1 as MNHEY and CDR2 as SVGEGT. The chain's CDR3 is CASSYSPGTSGNTDTQYF. Written as DNA, the CDR3 is TGTGCCAGCAGTTACTCACCCGGGACTAGCGGGAACACAGATACGCAGTATTTT.

This clonotype was counted at least ten times. The chain uses TRBV19 and TRBJ2-7; D possibly uses TRBD1 or TRBD2 (5 bases each). The germline CDR1 and CDR2 sequences are LNHDA and SQIVND (reference sequence). The V and J ends lost 3 bases and 0 bases respectively, with 9 bases between them. This CDR3 comprises 14 residues. Here the CDR3 DNA reads TGTGCCAGTAGTATCGGGGCGGTCTCCTACGAGCAGTACTTC. Its protein is CASSIGAVSYEQYF.

This clonotype was observed many times. This chain connects TRBV11-3 to TRBJ2-1, with D possibly being TRBD2 (5 bases). CDR1 is SGHNT, CDR2 YENEEA, per germline. The CDR3 runs 12 residues. Trimming took off 3 bases at V and 6 bases at J, with 6 bases between the two ends. The CDR3 loop reads CASSLRVNEQFF. CDR3 nucleotide sequence: TGTGCCAGCAGCTTGAGGGTCAATGAGCAGTTCTTC.

The rearrangement uses TRBV6-1 and TRBJ1-5; no clear D gene. The V gene lost 6 bases and the J gene lost 4 bases, with 7 bases spanning the gap. The CDR3 totals 12 residues. CDR1 is MNHNS and CDR2 is SASEGT in the germline V gene. In DNA, the CDR3 is TGTGCCAGCAGCCGACCAAATCAGCCCCAGCATTTT. Translation: CASSRPNQPQHF.

This clonotype was detected many times. The chain recombines TRBV28 with TRBJ2-7, with D perhaps matching TRBD2 (6 bases). Trimming removed 10 bases at V and 0 bases at J, with 13 bases between. This CDR3 spans 13 amino acids. The germline CDR1 and CDR2 sequences are MDHEN and SYDVKM. CDR3 sequence reads: CATQGLPSYEQYF. In nucleotides, the CDR3 is TGTGCCACCCAGGGACTCCCCTCCTACGAGCAGTACTTC.

V is TRBV7-9 and J is TRBJ2-7; maybe TRBD2 (5 bases). In germline, CDR1 is SEHNR, CDR2 FQNEAQ (reference sequence). The CDR3 sequence is 14 residues long. The ends were cut back, 4 bases at V and 3 bases at J, with 13 bases in the middle. CDR3 protein: CASSSPPGNYEQYF. CDR3 nucleotide sequence: TGTGCCAGCAGCTCCCCTCCGGGAAACTACGAGCAGTACTTC.

This clonotype has ten or more counts. This sequence joins TRBV5-6 and TRBJ1-2, with D tentatively TRBD1 (5 bases). The V gene lost 0 bases and the J gene lost 4 bases, with 7 bases spanning the gap. The CDR3 has 13 amino acids. Per germline, CDR1 SGHDT and CDR2 YYEEEE. CDR3 nucleotides: TGTGCCAGCAGCTTGGGGGGCCTCTATGGCTACACCTTC. Residues: CASSLGGLYGYTF.

This chain joins TRBV7-9 and TRBJ1-1; D is perhaps TRBD1 (5 bases). The V end was cut by 0 bases, the J end by 2 bases, with 10 bases between. CDR1 and CDR2 (germline): SEHNR, FQNEAQ (reference sequence). The CDR3 totals 15 residues. The CDR3 loop reads CASSLALGANTEAFF. CDR3 nucleotides: TGTGCCAGCAGCTTAGCGCTTGGGGCAAACACTGAAGCTTTCTTT.